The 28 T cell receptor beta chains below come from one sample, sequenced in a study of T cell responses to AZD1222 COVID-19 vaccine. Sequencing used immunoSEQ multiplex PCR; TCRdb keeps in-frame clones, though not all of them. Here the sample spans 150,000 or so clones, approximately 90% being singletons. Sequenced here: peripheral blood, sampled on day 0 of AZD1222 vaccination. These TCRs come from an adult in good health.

For the CDR3, the DNA is TGTGCCAGCAGCTTGTGGACAGGGCTGGGTGGAAACACCATATATTTT. This encodes CASSLWTGLGGNTIYF. The rearrangement joins TRBV5-5 to TRBJ1-3; the match to TRBD1 covers 8 bases. The CDR3 is 16 amino acids. The germline V gene encodes CDR1 SGHKS and CDR2 YYEKEE (reference sequence). The J segment lost 3 bases and the V segment lost 1 base, leaving 6 bases of the junction unmatched.

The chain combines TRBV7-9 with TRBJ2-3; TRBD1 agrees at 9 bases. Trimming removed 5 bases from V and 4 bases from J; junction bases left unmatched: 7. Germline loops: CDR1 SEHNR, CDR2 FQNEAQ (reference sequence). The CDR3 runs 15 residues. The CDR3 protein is CASSLQGAPADTQYF. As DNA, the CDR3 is TGTGCCAGCAGCCTACAGGGGGCACCGGCAGATACGCAGTATTTT. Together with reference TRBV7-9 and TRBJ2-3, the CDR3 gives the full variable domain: DTGVSQNPRHKITKRGQNVTFRCDPISEHNRLYWYRQTLGQGPEFLTYFQNEAQLEKSRLLSDRFSAERPKGSFSTLEIQRTEQGDSAMYLCASSLQGAPADTQYFGPGTRLTVL.

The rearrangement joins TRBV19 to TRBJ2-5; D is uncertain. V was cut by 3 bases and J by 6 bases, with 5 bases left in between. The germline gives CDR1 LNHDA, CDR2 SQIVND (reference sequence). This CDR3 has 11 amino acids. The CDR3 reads CASSIHQTQYF. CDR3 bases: TGTGCCAGTAGTATTCACCAGACCCAGTACTTC.

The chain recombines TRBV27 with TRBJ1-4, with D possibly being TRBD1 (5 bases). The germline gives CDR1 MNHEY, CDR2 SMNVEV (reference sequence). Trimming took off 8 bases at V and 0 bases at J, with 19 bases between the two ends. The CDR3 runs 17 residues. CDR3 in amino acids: CASAGLGVVATNEKLFF. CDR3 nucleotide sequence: TGTGCCAGCGCGGGACTTGGAGTTGTTGCAACTAATGAAAAACTGTTTTTT.

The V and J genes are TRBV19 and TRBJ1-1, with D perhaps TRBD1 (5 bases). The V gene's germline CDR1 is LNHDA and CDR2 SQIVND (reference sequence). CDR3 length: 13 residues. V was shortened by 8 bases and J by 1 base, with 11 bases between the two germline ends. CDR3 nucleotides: TGTGCCAGTCGTGGCGGACAGAACACTGAAGCTTTCTTT. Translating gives CASRGGQNTEAFF.

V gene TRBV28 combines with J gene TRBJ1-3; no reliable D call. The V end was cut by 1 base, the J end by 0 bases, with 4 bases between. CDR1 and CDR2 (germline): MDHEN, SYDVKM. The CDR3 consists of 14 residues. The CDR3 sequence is CASSLLDSGNTIYF. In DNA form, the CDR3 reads TGTGCCAGCAGTTTATTGGACTCTGGAAACACCATATATTTT.

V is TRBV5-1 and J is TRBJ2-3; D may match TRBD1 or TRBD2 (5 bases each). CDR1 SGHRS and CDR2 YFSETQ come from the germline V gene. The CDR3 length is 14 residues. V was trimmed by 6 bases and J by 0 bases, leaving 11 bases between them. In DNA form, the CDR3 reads TGCGCCAGCACCTGGGGGTCTAGCACAGATACGCAGTATTTT. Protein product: CASTWGSSTDTQYF.

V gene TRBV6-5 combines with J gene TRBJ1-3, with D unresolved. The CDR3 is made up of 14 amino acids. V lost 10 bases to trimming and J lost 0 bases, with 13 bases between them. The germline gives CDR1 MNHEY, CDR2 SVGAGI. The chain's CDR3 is CATRSSVSGNTIYF. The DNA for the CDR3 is TGTGCCACCCGGTCGAGTGTCTCTGGAAACACCATATATTTT.

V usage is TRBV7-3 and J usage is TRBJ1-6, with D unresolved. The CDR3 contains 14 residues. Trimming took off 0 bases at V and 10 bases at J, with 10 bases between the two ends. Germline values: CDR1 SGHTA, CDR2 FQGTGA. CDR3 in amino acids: CASSLTPFRSPLHF. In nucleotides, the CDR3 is TGTGCCAGCAGCTTAACGCCCTTTCGGTCACCCCTCCACTTT.

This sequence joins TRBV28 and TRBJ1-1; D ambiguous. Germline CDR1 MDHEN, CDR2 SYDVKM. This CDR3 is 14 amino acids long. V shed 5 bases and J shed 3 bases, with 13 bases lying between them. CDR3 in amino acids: CASSVELPHTEAFF. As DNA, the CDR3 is TGTGCCAGCAGTGTAGAACTTCCTCACACTGAAGCTTTCTTT.

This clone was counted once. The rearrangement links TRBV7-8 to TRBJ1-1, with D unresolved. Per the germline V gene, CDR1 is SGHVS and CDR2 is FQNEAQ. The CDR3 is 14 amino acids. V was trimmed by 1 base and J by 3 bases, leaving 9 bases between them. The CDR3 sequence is CASSLEMAYTEAFF. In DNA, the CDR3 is TGTGCCAGCAGCTTAGAGATGGCATACACTGAAGCTTTCTTT.

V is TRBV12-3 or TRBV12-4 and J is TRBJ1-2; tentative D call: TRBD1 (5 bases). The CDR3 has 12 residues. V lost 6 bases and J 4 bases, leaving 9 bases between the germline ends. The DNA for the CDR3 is TGTGCCAGCAGACAGGACGGCTATGGCTACACCTTC. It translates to CASRQDGYGYTF.

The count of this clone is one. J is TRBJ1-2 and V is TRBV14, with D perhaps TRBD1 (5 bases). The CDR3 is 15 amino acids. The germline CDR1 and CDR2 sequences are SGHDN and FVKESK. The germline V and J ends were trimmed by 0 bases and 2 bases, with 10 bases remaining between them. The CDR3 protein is CASSQEWGRNYGYTF. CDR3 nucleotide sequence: TGTGCCAGCAGCCAAGAGTGGGGACGGAACTATGGCTACACCTTC.

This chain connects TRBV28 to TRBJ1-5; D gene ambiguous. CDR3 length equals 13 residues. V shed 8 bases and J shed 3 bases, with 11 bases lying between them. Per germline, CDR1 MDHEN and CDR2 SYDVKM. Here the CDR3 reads CASGQVLNQPQHF. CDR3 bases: TGTGCCAGCGGGCAGGTGCTCAATCAGCCCCAGCATTTT.

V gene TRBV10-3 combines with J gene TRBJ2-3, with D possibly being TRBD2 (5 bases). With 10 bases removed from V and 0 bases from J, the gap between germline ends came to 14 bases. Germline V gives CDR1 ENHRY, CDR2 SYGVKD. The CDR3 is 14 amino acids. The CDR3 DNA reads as TGTGCCAACTCAGCGGATTCTAGCACAGATACGCAGTATTTT. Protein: CANSADSSTDTQYF.

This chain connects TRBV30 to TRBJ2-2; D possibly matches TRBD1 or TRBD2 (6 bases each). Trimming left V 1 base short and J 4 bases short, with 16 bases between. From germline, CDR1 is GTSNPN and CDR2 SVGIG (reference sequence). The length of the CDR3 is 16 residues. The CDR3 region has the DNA TGTGCCTGGAGTGATCAGGGGCGGGGCGTCACCGGGGAGCTGTTTTTT. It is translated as CAWSDQGRGVTGELFF.

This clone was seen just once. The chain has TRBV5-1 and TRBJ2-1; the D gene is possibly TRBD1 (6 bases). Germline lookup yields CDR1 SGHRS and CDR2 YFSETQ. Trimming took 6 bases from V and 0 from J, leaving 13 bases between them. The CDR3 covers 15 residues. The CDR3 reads CASIPDSLSYNEQFF. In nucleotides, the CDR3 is TGCGCCAGCATCCCGGACAGCCTCTCCTACAATGAGCAGTTCTTC.

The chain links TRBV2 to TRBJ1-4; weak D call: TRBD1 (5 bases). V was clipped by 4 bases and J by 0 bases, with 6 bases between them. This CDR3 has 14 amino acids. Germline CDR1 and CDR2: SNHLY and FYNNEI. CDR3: CASSGTTTNEKLFF. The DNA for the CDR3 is TGTGCCAGCAGTGGGACAACAACTAATGAAAAACTGTTTTTT.

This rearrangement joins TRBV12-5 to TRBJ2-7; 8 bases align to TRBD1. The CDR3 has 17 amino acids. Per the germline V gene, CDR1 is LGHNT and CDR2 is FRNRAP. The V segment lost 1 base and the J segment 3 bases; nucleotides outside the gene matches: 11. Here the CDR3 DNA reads TGTGCTAGTGGTTTGGCCTACGGACAGGGTGACAGCTACGAGCAGTACTTC. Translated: CASGLAYGQGDSYEQYF.

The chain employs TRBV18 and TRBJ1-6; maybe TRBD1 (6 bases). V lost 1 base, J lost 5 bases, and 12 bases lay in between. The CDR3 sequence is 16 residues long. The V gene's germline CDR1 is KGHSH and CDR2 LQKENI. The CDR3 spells CASSPLVQGNNSPLHF. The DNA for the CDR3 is TGTGCCAGCTCACCACTCGTTCAGGGGAATAATTCACCCCTCCACTTT.

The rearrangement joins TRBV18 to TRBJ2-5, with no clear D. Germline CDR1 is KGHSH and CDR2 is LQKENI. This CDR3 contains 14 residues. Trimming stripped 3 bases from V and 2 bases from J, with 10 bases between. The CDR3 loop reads CASSPSLTQETQYF. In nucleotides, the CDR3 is TGTGCCAGCTCACCCAGTCTGACTCAAGAGACCCAGTACTTC.

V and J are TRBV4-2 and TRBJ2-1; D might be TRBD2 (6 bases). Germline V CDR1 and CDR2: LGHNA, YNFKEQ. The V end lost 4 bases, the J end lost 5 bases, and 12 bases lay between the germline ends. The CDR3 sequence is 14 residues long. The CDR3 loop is CASSLGGEDNEQFF. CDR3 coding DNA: TGTGCCAGCAGCCTGGGAGGTGAGGACAATGAGCAGTTCTTC.

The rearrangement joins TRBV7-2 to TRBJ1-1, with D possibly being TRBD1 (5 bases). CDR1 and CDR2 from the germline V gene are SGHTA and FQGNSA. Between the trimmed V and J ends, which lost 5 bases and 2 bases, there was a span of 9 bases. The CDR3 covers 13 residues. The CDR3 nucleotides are TGTGCCAGCAGCCGCGACAGAAACACTGAAGCTTTCTTT. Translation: CASSRDRNTEAFF.

CDR3 nucleotides: TGTGCCAGCTCACCCAGGGCGGCGCAGAACACTGAAGCTTTCTTT. This encodes CASSPRAAQNTEAFF. V is TRBV18 and J is TRBJ1-1; D is perhaps TRBD1 (5 bases). Trimming pared 3 bases from V and 1 base from J, leaving 12 bases between. Germline V gene lookup returns CDR1 KGHSH and CDR2 LQKENI. This CDR3 contains 15 residues.

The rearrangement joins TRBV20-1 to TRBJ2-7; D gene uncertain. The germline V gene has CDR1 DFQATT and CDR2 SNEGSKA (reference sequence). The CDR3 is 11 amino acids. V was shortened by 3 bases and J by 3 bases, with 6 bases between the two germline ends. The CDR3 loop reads CSARAVYEQYF. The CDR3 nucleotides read TGCAGTGCTAGGGCGGTCTACGAGCAGTACTTC.

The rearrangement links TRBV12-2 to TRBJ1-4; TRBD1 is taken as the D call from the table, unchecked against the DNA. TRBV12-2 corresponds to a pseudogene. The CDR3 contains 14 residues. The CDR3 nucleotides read TGTGCAAGTCGGCAGGACAGGGGACGGGAAAAACTGTTTTTT. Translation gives CASRQDRGREKLFF.

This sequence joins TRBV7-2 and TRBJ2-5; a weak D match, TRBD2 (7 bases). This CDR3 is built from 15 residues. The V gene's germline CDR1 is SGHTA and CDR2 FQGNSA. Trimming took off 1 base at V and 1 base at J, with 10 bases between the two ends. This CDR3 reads CASSLGGGLQETQYF. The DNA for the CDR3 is TGTGCCAGCAGCTTAGGGGGGGGCCTCCAAGAGACCCAGTACTTC.

Written as DNA, the CDR3 is TGTGCCAGCAGCGCAAGGACAGTTGGGGGCTACACCTTC. This gives the protein CASSARTVGGYTF. This chain connects TRBV6-5 to TRBJ1-2; tentative D call: TRBD1 (6 bases). The CDR3 consists of 13 residues. From germline, CDR1 is MNHEY and CDR2 SVGAGI. Trimming shortened V by 6 bases and J by 8 bases, and 16 bases separated the two germline ends.